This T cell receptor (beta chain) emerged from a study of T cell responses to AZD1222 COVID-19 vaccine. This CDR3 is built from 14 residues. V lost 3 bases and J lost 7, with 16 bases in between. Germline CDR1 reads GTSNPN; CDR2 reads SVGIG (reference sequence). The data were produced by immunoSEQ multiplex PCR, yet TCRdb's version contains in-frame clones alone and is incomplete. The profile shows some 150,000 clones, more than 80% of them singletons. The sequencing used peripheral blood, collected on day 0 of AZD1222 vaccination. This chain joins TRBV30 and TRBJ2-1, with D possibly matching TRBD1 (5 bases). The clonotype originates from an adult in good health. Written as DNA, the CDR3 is TGTGCCTGGAGCCCACAGATTCCAGGGAATGAGCAGTTCTTC. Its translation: CAWSPQIPGNEQFF.